This is a list of T cell receptor beta chains from one sample in a study of CD8+ T cells in alopecia areata. TCRdb keeps only in-frame clones here, not all; method: immunoSEQ multiplex PCR. The profile shows about 110,000 clones, around 55% of them singletons. What was sequenced was CD8+ T cells sorted from blood. These receptors all stem from a human donor in good health. Each CDR3 is given with its conserved first and last residue. A D gene is named only where the DNA matches it firmly. The size field is filled for only some rows; it gives once, few, many or a size class.

TRBD2 TRBJ2-7 - 17 TRBV4-1 CASSQGTSGGEVREQYF TGCGCCAGCAGCCAAGGCACTAGCGGGGGGGAGGTCCGCGAGCAGTACTTC
- TRBJ2-5 few 14 TRBV18 CASSPLLRGETQYF TGTGCCAGCTCACCACTCTTACGAGGAGAGACCCAGTACTTC
- TRBJ1-2 once 12 TRBV7-9 CASSLGLTGYTF TGTGCCAGCAGCTTAGGCCTGACCGGCTACACCTTC
- TRBJ2-5 - 14 TRBV11-2 CASSSTLGSETQYF TGTGCCAGCAGCTCAACACTGGGTTCGGAGACCCAGTACTTC
- TRBJ2-3 - 17 TRBV5-6 CASSLAWDAGPSDTQYF TGTGCCAGCAGCTTGGCGTGGGACGCGGGCCCTTCAGATACGCAGTATTTT
TRBD1 TRBJ1-4 few 14 TRBV2 CASSTGTAYEKLFF TGTGCCAGCAGTACCGGGACAGCTTATGAAAAACTGTTTTTT
- TRBJ2-1 - 14 TRBV13 CASSSKVPPDEQFF TGTGCCAGCAGCTCCAAAGTCCCACCGGATGAGCAGTTCTTC
TRBD1 TRBJ2-5 few 18 TRBV7-8 CASSLPMDRGPTQETQYF TGTGCCAGCAGCTTACCGATGGACAGGGGGCCCACCCAAGAGACCCAGTACTTC
- TRBJ2-3 - 13 TRBV7-6 CASSLVPTDTQYF TGTGCCAGCAGCTTAGTCCCCACAGATACGCAGTATTTT
TRBD1 TRBJ2-2 - 15 TRBV15 CATSGQGAYTGELFF TGTGCCACCAGCGGACAGGGGGCTTACACCGGGGAGCTGTTTTTT
- TRBJ1-4 - 15 TRBV7-9 CASSQGPVNNEKLFF TGCGCCAGCAGCCAAGGTCCCGTAAATAATGAAAAACTGTTTTTT
TRBD1 TRBJ1-6 - 18 TRBV5-4 CASSYGGQGVSYNSPLHF TGTGCCAGCAGCTACGGGGGGCAGGGGGTCTCCTATAATTCACCCCTCCACTTT
- TRBJ2-5 - 13 TRBV7-2 CASSSPPEETQYF TGTGCCAGCAGCTCCCCCCCAGAGGAGACCCAGTACTTC
- TRBJ1-2 few 15 TRBV29-1 CSVEDLGVTNYGYTF TGCAGCGTTGAAGATCTGGGGGTTACCAACTATGGCTACACCTTC
- TRBJ1-2 - 12 TRBV5-6 CASVAGNNGYTF TGTGCCAGCGTTGCAGGGAACAATGGCTACACCTTC
TRBD1 TRBJ1-2 - 15 TRBV9 CASSLRDRGNYGYTF TGTGCCAGCAGCCTCCGGGACAGGGGGAACTATGGCTACACCTTC
TRBD2 TRBJ2-7 - 16 TRBV5-1 CASRGSSGVPVYEQYF TGCGCCAGCAGGGGCAGTAGCGGGGTGCCAGTCTACGAGCAGTACTTC
- TRBJ2-7 - 15 TRBV4-2 CASSQTTTGNYEQYF TGTGCCAGCAGTCAAACTACGACTGGCAACTACGAGCAGTACTTC
- TRBJ2-2 - 15 TRBV2 CASSEGRTNTGELFF TGTGCCAGCAGTGAAGGGCGCACGAACACCGGGGAGCTGTTTTTT
TRBD1 TRBJ1-1 - 15 TRBV7-2 CASSGTTGTGSLAFF TGTGCCAGCAGCGGTACGACCGGGACAGGGTCTCTCGCTTTCTTT
- TRBJ2-3 - 13 TRBV4-1 CASSQDPSDTQYF TGCGCCAGCAGCCAAGATCCATCAGATACGCAGTATTTT
TRBD2 TRBJ2-7 - 17 TRBV5-1 CASSLTDSGTSIHEQYF TGCGCCAGCAGCTTGACTGATTCCGGGACTAGCATCCACGAGCAGTACTTC
- TRBJ2-5 - 16 TRBV9 CASSPGIYTHEETQYF TGTGCCAGCAGCCCGGGGATTTACACCCATGAAGAGACCCAGTACTTC
TRBD2 TRBJ2-5 - 15 TRBV6-5 CASSYLAGEQETQYF TGTGCCAGCAGTTATCTAGCGGGGGAACAAGAGACCCAGTACTTC
- TRBJ2-5 - 10 TRBV10-3 CASGEETQYF TGTGCCAGCGGGGAGGAGACCCAGTACTTC
- TRBJ1-6 few 17 TRBV28 CASSFLTRRKYNSPLHF TGTGCCAGCAGTTTCCTCACCCGACGGAAATATAATTCACCCCTCCACTTT
TRBD1 TRBJ2-7 medium-sized 15 TRBV4-3 CASSRGDRGSGEQYF TGCGCCAGCAGCCGCGGGGACAGGGGGTCGGGGGAGCAGTACTTC
- TRBJ1-1 once 15 TRBV7-6 CASSSRRGLDTEAFF TGTGCCAGCAGCTCTCGACGGGGGTTGGATACTGAAGCTTTCTTT
- TRBJ2-2 - 16 TRBV4-2 CASSPEAGTHTGELFF TGTGCCAGCAGCCCCGAGGCCGGGACTCACACCGGGGAGCTGTTTTTT
TRBD1 TRBJ2-5 - 15 TRBV2 CASRVGQGILETQYF TGTGCCAGCAGAGTAGGACAGGGGATTTTGGAGACCCAGTACTTC
TRBD1 TRBJ2-1 few 14 TRBV19 CASSIGQGPNEQFF TGTGCCAGTAGTATAGGACAGGGCCCTAATGAGCAGTTCTTC
- TRBJ1-2 - 12 TRBV30 CAWSASQDGYTF TGTGCCTGGAGTGCGTCACAGGATGGCTACACCTTC
- TRBJ1-1 - 12 TRBV5-6 CASSVGDTEAFF TGTGCCAGCAGCGTGGGGGACACTGAAGCTTTCTTT
- TRBJ1-1 - 13 TRBV5-5 CASSLSLNTEAFF TGTGCCAGCAGCTTGTCTCTGAACACTGAAGCTTTCTTT
- TRBJ1-4 - 16 TRBV21-1 CASSKVRDPQGEKLFF TGTGCCAGCAGCAAAGTCCGGGACCCGCAAGGAGAAAAACTGTTTTTT
TRBD2 TRBJ2-5 once 16 TRBV13 CASSLGLAGVQETQYF TGTGCCAGCAGCCTGGGACTAGCGGGGGTCCAAGAGACCCAGTACTTC
- TRBJ2-7 few 12 TRBV29-1 CSVEVGNYEQYF TGCAGCGTCGAAGTTGGGAACTACGAGCAGTACTTC
- TRBJ2-3 few 12 TRBV5-1 CASSGRAGTQYF TGCGCCAGCAGTGGGCGGGCCGGGACGCAGTATTTT
- TRBJ2-5 - 11 TRBV29-1 CSVAGEETQYF TGCAGCGTTGCAGGGGAGGAGACCCAGTACTTC
- TRBJ2-3 - 16 TRBV29-1 CSVEDLGSPSTDTQYF TGCAGCGTTGAAGATTTGGGGTCCCCTAGCACAGATACGCAGTATTTT
TRBD1 TRBJ2-2 - 17 TRBV11-2 CASSPPGRGRSAGELFF TGTGCCAGCAGCCCCCCGGGCAGGGGGCGGTCTGCCGGGGAGCTGTTTTTT
- TRBJ1-1 - 12 TRBV7-9 CATVQGITEAFF TGTGCCACAGTCCAGGGTATCACTGAAGCTTTCTTT
- TRBJ2-7 - 14 TRBV5-1 CASSLVTGSYEQYF TGCGCCAGCAGCTTGGTCACGGGCTCCTACGAGCAGTACTTC
- TRBJ2-7 many 17 TRBV4-3 CASSQDFVTQGGDEQYF TGCGCCAGCAGCCAAGATTTTGTGACCCAGGGGGGCGACGAGCAGTACTTC
- TRBJ2-3 - 15 TRBV7-9 CASSLLQGFTDTQYF TGTGCCAGCAGCTTACTACAGGGTTTCACAGATACGCAGTATTTT
TRBD1 TRBJ2-7 - 13 TRBV5-6 CASSCGTGPEQYF TGTGCCAGCAGCTGCGGGACAGGGCCCGAGCAGTACTTC
- TRBJ1-2 - 13 TRBV5-6 CASSPGTPYGYTF TGTGCCAGCAGCCCCGGGACACCTTATGGCTACACCTTC
- TRBJ2-7 - 15 TRBV6-5 CASGRTGESSYEQYF TGTGCCAGCGGCCGAACGGGGGAAAGCTCCTACGAGCAGTACTTC
- TRBJ1-2 - 13 TRBV29-1 CSVGGLALRGYTF TGCAGCGTTGGAGGGTTGGCATTGCGGGGCTACACCTTC
- TRBJ1-1 - 14 TRBV5-1 CASSLAYGATEAFF TGCGCCAGCAGCTTGGCCTATGGGGCCACTGAAGCTTTCTTT
- TRBJ1-1 - 15 TRBV15 CATSWGRDPVTEAFF TGTGCCACCAGCTGGGGACGGGATCCTGTCACTGAAGCTTTCTTT
- TRBJ2-7 few 15 TRBV6-1 CASSEGGGIFYEQYF TGTGCCAGCAGTGAAGGGGGAGGAATATTCTACGAGCAGTACTTC
- TRBJ2-1 few 12 TRBV13 CASSFDQNEQFF TGTGCCAGCAGCTTCGACCAAAATGAGCAGTTCTTC
- TRBJ2-7 few 15 TRBV18 CASSPGGTESYEQYF TGTGCCAGCTCTCCTGGCGGGACAGAATCCTACGAGCAGTACTTC
TRBD1 TRBJ1-1 once 15 TRBV15 CATLGQAGGNTEAFF TGTGCCACCCTTGGACAGGCGGGGGGGAACACTGAAGCTTTCTTT
- TRBJ2-1 few 20 TRBV23-1 CASSQPRTDCYEGNGNEQFF TGCGCCAGCAGTCAACCCAGGACAGATTGCTATGAGGGCAACGGGAATGAGCAGTTCTTC
- TRBJ1-5 few 16 TRBV28 CASSAKSGGRREPQHF TGTGCCAGCAGCGCAAAATCGGGGGGCCGGAGGGAGCCCCAGCATTTT
- TRBJ2-3 - 14 TRBV5-6 CASSPGLHTDTQYF TGTGCCAGCAGCCCTGGACTACACACAGATACGCAGTATTTT
- TRBJ1-1 - 14 TRBV5-4 CASSENGVHTEAFF TGTGCCAGCAGCGAGAACGGGGTGCACACTGAAGCTTTCTTT